Below are 29 T cell receptor beta chains sequenced from a single sample in a study of OX40 agonist ivuxolimab in advanced cancers. Generated by immunoSEQ multiplex PCR, the TCRdb table keeps only in-frame clones and is missing some. The data show under 200,000 clones, 90% to 95% seen once. Here the sequenced sample was CD4+ or CD8+ T cells sorted from blood, taken in a trial of the OX40 agonist ivuxolimab. These receptor sequences come from an adult with an advanced solid tumor such as melanoma, head and neck, liver or kidney cancer.

The V and J genes are TRBV29-1 and TRBJ1-3; no reliable D call. The CDR3 spans 14 residues. Germline loops: CDR1 SQVTM, CDR2 ANQGSEA. V was shortened by 7 bases and J by 4 bases, with 17 bases between the two germline ends. For the CDR3, the DNA is TGCAGCGCCAGCCAGTCGACAATCGGAAACACCATATATTTT. This codes for CSASQSTIGNTIYF.

The V and J genes are TRBV7-2 and TRBJ2-2; TRBD2 matches 10 bases. The ends lost 5 bases at V and 2 bases at J; junction bases unmatched: 14. This CDR3 is built from 19 residues. Germline V CDR1 and CDR2: SGHTA, FQGNSA. CDR3: CASSPTGYIAGGNTGELFF. DNA for the CDR3: TGTGCCAGCAGCCCAACCGGCTATATAGCGGGGGGCAACACCGGGGAGCTGTTTTTT.

The chain recombines TRBV7-8 with TRBJ1-5; D gene uncertain. The CDR3 loop spans 18 amino acids. Trimming left V 0 bases short and J 9 bases short, with 24 bases between. Germline CDR1 and CDR2: SGHVS and FQNEAQ. CDR3 amino acids: CASSLARYPGEREWPQHF. As DNA, the CDR3 is TGTGCCAGCAGCTTAGCGCGCTATCCAGGCGAGCGTGAGTGGCCCCAGCATTTT. The complete variable domain, with remaining parts taken from reference TRBV7-8 and TRBJ1-5, reads GAGVSQSPRYKVAKRGQDVALRCDPISGHVSLFWYQQALGQGPEFLTYFQNEAQLDKSGLPSDRFFAERPEGSVSTLKIQRTQQEDSAVYLCASSLARYPGEREWPQHFGDGTRLSIL.

CDR3 sequence reads: CASSRYGLYNEQFF. For the CDR3, the DNA is TGTGCCAGCAGTCGCTATGGACTCTACAATGAGCAGTTCTTC. The gene calls are TRBV28 and TRBJ2-1; tentative D call: TRBD2 (5 bases). The V end lost 5 bases, the J end lost 3 bases, and 11 bases lay between the germline ends. Germline V lookup: CDR1 MDHEN, CDR2 SYDVKM. CDR3 length: 14 amino acids.

This chain uses TRBV28 with TRBJ1-1, with TRBD1 identical over 11 bases. The CDR3 length is 16 residues. Germline V gene data show CDR1 as MDHEN and CDR2 as SYDVKM. Trimming at V came to 3 bases and at J to 0 bases, leaving 3 bases not matched to a gene. In nucleotides, the CDR3 is TGTGCCAGCAGTTTGGACAGGGGGCGGATGAACACTGAAGCTTTCTTT. It is translated as CASSLDRGRMNTEAFF.

The chain links TRBV7-3 to TRBJ2-3; D unclear. In germline, CDR1 is SGHTA, CDR2 FQGTGA. The CDR3 covers 12 residues. The germline V and J ends were trimmed by 8 bases and 1 base, with 7 bases remaining between them. The CDR3 loop reads CASATGTDTQYF. Written as DNA, the CDR3 is TGTGCCAGCGCGACCGGCACAGATACGCAGTATTTT.

This chain joins TRBV18 and TRBJ1-5, with D unresolved. Trimming removed 5 bases from V and 7 bases from J, with 12 bases in between. This CDR3 has 13 amino acids. Per the germline V gene, CDR1 is KGHSH and CDR2 is LQKENI. The CDR3 loop is CASSGGEGQPQHF. In DNA form, the CDR3 reads TGTGCCAGCTCAGGCGGGGAAGGCCAGCCCCAGCATTTT.

V is TRBV2 and J is TRBJ2-1; 8 bases align to TRBD2. CDR3 length: 13 residues. The J segment lost 5 bases and the V segment lost 6 bases, leaving 3 bases of the junction unmatched. CDR1 and CDR2 from the germline V gene are SNHLY and FYNNEI. The CDR3: CASRREGNNEQFF. The CDR3 region has the DNA TGTGCCAGCAGACGGGAGGGCAACAATGAGCAGTTCTTC.

The chain couples TRBV5-4 to TRBJ1-1, with D unclear. Trimming cost V 2 bases and J 1 base, with 9 bases left between them. The germline CDR1 and CDR2 sequences are SGHNT and YYREEE (reference sequence). CDR3 length: 14 amino acids. In nucleotides, the CDR3 is TGTGCCAGCAGCTTTAGGGCTCCGAACACTGAAGCTTTCTTT. Translating gives CASSFRAPNTEAFF.

This clone was counted between two and nine times. The CDR3 bases are TGCAGCGCCACTAGGGGGATGACTGAAGCTTTCTTT. Translated: CSATRGMTEAFF. J is TRBJ1-1 and V is TRBV29-1, with D perhaps matching TRBD1 (6 bases). V dropped 7 bases and J dropped 5 bases, with 14 bases sitting between them. The CDR3 runs to 12 residues. In germline, CDR1 is SQVTM, CDR2 ANQGSEA.

The V and J genes are TRBV4-3 and TRBJ1-2, with a tentative D call TRBD1 (6 bases). From germline, CDR1 is LGHNA and CDR2 YSLEER. Deletions cut 0 bases from V and 4 bases from J, with 21 bases between. The CDR3 covers 18 residues. This CDR3 reads CASSQDPPPNRAGYGYTF. The CDR3 DNA is TGCGCCAGCAGCCAAGACCCCCCCCCTAACAGGGCCGGCTATGGCTACACCTTC.

The chain employs TRBV27 and TRBJ2-7; 7 bases are shared with TRBD1. Germline lookup yields CDR1 MNHEY and CDR2 SMNVEV (reference sequence). This CDR3 has 16 residues. Germline trimming cut 4 bases from V and 4 bases from J; bases unmatched to any gene: 13. CDR3 sequence reads: CASSSPRQGKRYEQYF. The CDR3 DNA is TGTGCCAGCAGTTCCCCCAGACAGGGAAAAAGGTACGAGCAGTACTTC.

This chain joins TRBV28 and TRBJ1-4, with D perhaps matching TRBD1 (5 bases). The V end lost 5 bases, the J end lost 3 bases, and 13 bases lay between the germline ends. The CDR3 covers 15 residues. The V gene's germline CDR1 is MDHEN and CDR2 SYDVKM. CDR3 sequence (DNA): TGTGCCAGCAGTCGCCCGGGGGGGGCTAATGAAAAACTGTTTTTT. Translation: CASSRPGGANEKLFF.

The chain recombines TRBV11-2 with TRBJ2-1; D may be TRBD1 (6 bases). Trimming took 8 bases from V and 15 from J, leaving 23 bases between them. Germline V gives CDR1 SGHAT, CDR2 FQNNGV. This CDR3 contains 13 residues. In nucleotides, the CDR3 is TGTGCCAGCCGACGAACAGGGCGCAGGGCCGGGTTCTTC. This translates into CASRRTGRRAGFF.

V usage is TRBV11-2 and J usage is TRBJ1-2; D is uncertain. Deletions cut 1 base from V and 2 bases from J, with 11 bases between. Germline loops: CDR1 SGHAT, CDR2 FQNNGV. The CDR3 has 15 amino acids. This CDR3 reads CASSLGAVSNYGYTF. As DNA, the CDR3 is TGTGCCAGCAGCTTAGGAGCAGTATCGAACTATGGCTACACCTTC.

The chain uses TRBV18 and TRBJ2-3, with a tentative D call TRBD2 (6 bases). V lost 3 bases and J lost 5, with 12 bases in between. This CDR3 contains 14 residues. Germline CDR1 KGHSH, CDR2 LQKENI. CDR3 DNA: TGTGCCAGCTCACCCCAGGCGCGGGAAGATACGCAGTATTTT. Its protein is CASSPQAREDTQYF.

This chain links TRBV30 with TRBJ2-7; TRBD1 might be the D (6 bases). From germline, CDR1 is GTSNPN and CDR2 SVGIG (reference sequence). The V and J ends lost 2 bases and 4 bases respectively, with 9 bases between them. The CDR3 runs to 12 residues. The CDR3 DNA sequence: TGTGCCTGGAGTCTGACAGGTTACGAGCAGTACTTC. It translates to CAWSLTGYEQYF.

The V and J genes are TRBV18 and TRBJ2-7, with 7 bases that match TRBD2. With 3 bases clipped from V and 2 bases from J, the junction kept 10 bases outside the gene matches. The CDR3 has 16 residues. Germline CDR1 reads KGHSH; CDR2 reads LQKENI. The CDR3 loop is CASSPGGSGPPYEQYF. The CDR3 DNA is TGTGCCAGCTCACCGGGAGGTAGCGGGCCCCCCTACGAGCAGTACTTC.

The chain employs TRBV6-5 and TRBJ1-1; no clear D gene. The germline CDR1 and CDR2 sequences are MNHEY and SVGAGI. V gave up 8 bases and J gave up 0 bases, with 7 bases separating them. The CDR3 runs 12 residues. The CDR3 reads CASGVMNTEAFF. CDR3 DNA sequence: TGTGCCAGCGGGGTAATGAACACTGAAGCTTTCTTT.

This clone has only a few counts. The chain links TRBV18 to TRBJ2-3; D gene ambiguous. The ends were cut back, 0 bases at V and 2 bases at J, with 3 bases in the middle. The CDR3 totals 13 residues. CDR1 is KGHSH and CDR2 is LQKENI in the germline V gene. Here the CDR3 reads CASSPPHTDTQYF. In DNA, the CDR3 is TGTGCCAGCTCACCACCCCACACAGATACGCAGTATTTT.

This chain uses TRBV5-1 with TRBJ2-3; TRBD1 aligns across 8 bases. CDR1 SGHRS and CDR2 YFSETQ come from the germline V gene. Germline trimming cut 0 bases from V and 3 bases from J; bases unmatched to any gene: 3. The CDR3 is 15 residues long. The CDR3 protein is CASSLGTGKTDTQYF. DNA for the CDR3: TGCGCCAGCAGCTTGGGGACAGGGAAAACAGATACGCAGTATTTT.

The CDR3 sequence is CASSPGLAGTYSYNEQFF. Written as DNA, the CDR3 is TGTGCCAGCAGCCCGGGACTAGCGGGGACCTACTCCTACAATGAGCAGTTCTTC. This chain uses TRBV7-9 with TRBJ2-1; 13 bases map to TRBD2. Looked up from germline, CDR1 is SEHNR and CDR2 is FQNEAQ (reference sequence). Trimming at V came to 5 bases and at J to 0 bases, leaving 7 bases not matched to a gene. The CDR3 contains 18 residues.

This sequence joins TRBV6-5 and TRBJ1-2, with unresolved D. Trimming shortened V by 6 bases and J by 4 bases, and 12 bases separated the two germline ends. This CDR3 is 13 amino acids long. Germline loops: CDR1 MNHEY, CDR2 SVGAGI. The CDR3 DNA sequence: TGTGCCAGCAGGCAGACGCAAACCTATGGCTACACCTTC. Amino acid sequence: CASRQTQTYGYTF.

The chain uses TRBV27 and TRBJ1-5, with 9 bases matching TRBD1. CDR1 and CDR2 from the germline V gene are MNHEY and SMNVEV (reference sequence). The CDR3 spans 12 residues. After removal of 6 bases from V and 15 bases from J, the junction contained 9 bases not matched to a gene. CDR3 DNA sequence: TGTGCCAGCAGCGACAGGGGGACAACCGTGCATTTT. This encodes CASSDRGTTVHF.

The chain uses TRBV19 and TRBJ1-5, with D perhaps matching TRBD1 (6 bases). The V gene's germline CDR1 is LNHDA and CDR2 SQIVND (reference sequence). The CDR3 is 15 residues long. With 7 bases removed from V and 4 bases from J, the gap between germline ends came to 17 bases. CDR3 region: CASTPRQADNQPQHF. CDR3 bases: TGTGCCAGTACTCCGAGACAGGCCGATAATCAGCCCCAGCATTTT.

The chain carries TRBV19 and TRBJ2-2; TRBD1 agrees at 11 bases. Losses at the gene ends were 4 bases for V and 3 bases for J; bases not matched to a gene: 22. The CDR3 totals 22 residues. Germline V lookup: CDR1 LNHDA, CDR2 SQIVND (reference sequence). CDR3 bases: TGTGCCAGTAGTACCAACAATCCGTATACCGGGACAGGGGGTTCGGACACCGGGGAGCTGTTTTTT. The encoded protein is CASSTNNPYTGTGGSDTGELFF.

This rearrangement joins TRBV27 to TRBJ1-2; D perhaps matches TRBD1 (5 bases). The CDR3 length is 14 residues. Trimming left V 4 bases short and J 5 bases short, with 14 bases between. Germline CDR1 MNHEY, CDR2 SMNVEV (reference sequence). Here the CDR3 DNA reads TGTGCCAGCAGTTCCGCAGGGTGGAGTTATGGCTACACCTTC. Its protein is CASSSAGWSYGYTF.

This chain links TRBV5-1 with TRBJ1-1; D is perhaps TRBD1 (6 bases). CDR1 is SGHRS, CDR2 YFSETQ, per germline. CDR3 size: 14 residues. The V and J ends lost 0 bases and 4 bases respectively, with 10 bases between them. As DNA, the CDR3 is TGCGCCAGCAGCTTGGCAGGGGTGGGCACTGAAGCTTTCTTT. It yields the protein CASSLAGVGTEAFF.

J is TRBJ1-1 and V is TRBV6-5; D remains ambiguous. There are 15 residues in the CDR3. The germline gives CDR1 MNHEY, CDR2 SVGAGI. Trimming removed 0 bases at V and 5 bases at J, with 13 bases between. CDR3 sequence reads: CASSYSVRTRTEAFF. For the CDR3, the DNA is TGTGCCAGCAGTTACTCCGTCAGAACTAGAACTGAAGCTTTCTTT.